This TCR beta chain was captured in a study of blood T cell repertoires in COVID-19. Overall study context: Nucleic acid was either cDNA or gDNA, and it came from T cells, B-cell-depleted T cells, or PBMCs.

Individuals drawn from under 30 US areas were roughly 18 to 100 years old. Measured with immunoSEQ multiplex PCR; TCRdb has only the in-frame clones, and not every one. Of under 300,000 clones detected, approximately 90% appear once; the ten largest clones hold around 1.8%. CDR1 is SQVTM and CDR2 is ANQGSEA in the germline V gene. This CDR3 has 12 amino acids. V lost 1 base, J lost 11 bases, and 14 bases lay in between. Sequencing input: PBMCs or T cells enriched from blood (not recorded which). The V gene is TRBV29-1, the J gene TRBJ1-1, with D perhaps matching TRBD1 (6 bases). This receptor was obtained from a woman aged 18-35 years who had recovered from COVID-19. The CDR3: CSVEVLGAWAFF. Written as DNA, the CDR3 is TGCAGCGTTGAAGTACTGGGGGCGTGGGCTTTCTTT. Based on the CDR3 plus reference TRBV29-1 and TRBJ1-1, the full variable domain is SAVISQKPSRDICQRGTSLTIQCQVDSQVTMMFWYRQQPGQSLTLIATANQGSEATYESGFVIDKFPISRPNLTFSTLTVSNMSPEDSSIYLCSVEVLGAWAFFGQGTRLTVV.